The rows below give T cell receptor beta chains drawn from one sample of a study of blood T cell repertoires in COVID-19. Repertoires were generated with immunoSEQ multiplex PCR, while TCRdb's copy carries only in-frame clones and drops some. The sample shows approximately 240,000 clones, 87% of them seen only once. What was sequenced was PBMCs or T cells enriched from blood (not recorded which). All receptors derive from a woman aged 25 to 45 with acute COVID-19. Each CDR3 is given with its conserved first and last residue. Fields, in order: J gene, V gene, clone size, D gene, CDR3 protein, CDR3 DNA. A D gene is named only where the DNA matches it firmly. The size field is filled for only some rows; it gives once, few, many or a size class.

>TRBJ1-6|TRBV5-8|NA|TRBD1
CASSGDRDSPLHF
TGTGCCAGCAGTGGGGACAGGGATTCACCCCTCCACTTT
>TRBJ1-1|TRBV6-2/TRBV6-3|NA|NA
CASSYGPGTEAFF
TGTGCCAGCAGTTACGGGCCGGGAACTGAAGCTTTCTTT
>TRBJ1-2|TRBV2|NA|TRBD1
CASSPGQYYGYTF
TGTGCCAGCAGTCCGGGACAGTACTATGGCTACACCTTC
>TRBJ2-7|TRBV18|NA|TRBD1
CASSPGTGGYEQYF
TGTGCCAGCTCTCCCGGGACAGGTGGCTACGAGCAGTACTTC
>TRBJ2-3|TRBV27|NA|TRBD2
CASSLRLAGTDTQYF
TGTGCCAGCAGTCTCCGACTAGCGGGAACAGATACGCAGTATTTT
>TRBJ1-4|TRBV4-2|NA|NA
CASSQELRGTTNEKLFF
TGTGCCAGCAGCCAAGAACTGCGGGGTACTACGAATGAAAAACTGTTTTTT
>TRBJ2-5|TRBV6-5|NA|TRBD1
CASSYSWTGGEETQYF
TGTGCCAGCAGTTACTCGTGGACAGGGGGCGAAGAGACCCAGTACTTC
>TRBJ1-6|TRBV10-3|NA|TRBD1
CASKDRGDYNSPLHF
TGTGCCAGTAAGGACAGGGGAGACTATAATTCACCCCTCCACTTT
>TRBJ2-3|TRBV10-3|NA|NA
CAISESGAAFTDTQYF
TGTGCCATCAGTGAGTCAGGTGCGGCCTTCACAGATACGCAGTATTTT
>TRBJ2-5|TRBV5-1|NA|TRBD1
CASRKGVGTEETQYF
TGCGCCAGCAGGAAGGGGGTTGGGACAGAAGAGACCCAGTACTTC
>TRBJ1-1|TRBV2|NA|NA
CASSEEGRHGAFF
TGTGCCAGCAGTGAAGAGGGGCGCCATGGAGCTTTCTTT
>TRBJ1-5|TRBV24-1|NA|NA
CATSDSAGGNQPQHF
TGTGCCACCAGTGATTCGGCAGGGGGCAATCAGCCCCAGCATTTT
>TRBJ2-1|TRBV7-9|NA|NA
CASSSGLYNEQFF
TGTGCCAGCAGCTCAGGGTTATACAATGAGCAGTTCTTC
>TRBJ2-7|TRBV6-6|NA|NA
CASHFNNLYEQYF
TGTGCCAGCCATTTCAACAACCTCTACGAGCAGTACTTC
>TRBJ1-5|TRBV11-1|NA|NA
CASSSTTGGPQHF
TGTGCCAGCAGCTCCACCACCGGCGGGCCCCAGCATTTT
>TRBJ1-1|TRBV5-1|NA|NA
CASSPGYAEAFF
TGCGCCAGCAGTCCAGGGTACGCTGAAGCTTTCTTT
>TRBJ2-7|TRBV11-3|NA|TRBD1
CASRRDSSLFYEQYF
TGTGCCAGCAGGAGGGACAGCTCCCTATTCTACGAGCAGTACTTC
>TRBJ1-2|TRBV6-2/TRBV6-3|NA|NA
CASSYVNAPETLGRGGYTF
TGTGCCAGCAGTTACGTTAATGCACCGGAGACGTTGGGCCGAGGGGGCTACACCTTC
>TRBJ2-3|TRBV9|NA|TRBD2
CASSVALAGVADTQYF
TGTGCCAGCAGCGTAGCTCTAGCGGGAGTCGCAGATACGCAGTATTTT
>TRBJ2-3|TRBV6-5|once|NA
CASSYFRGASDTQYF
TGTGCCAGCAGTTATTTTCGGGGGGCTTCAGATACGCAGTATTTT
>TRBJ2-3|TRBV12-3/TRBV12-4|few|TRBD2
CASSLVTGRAPYF
TGTGCCAGCAGTTTAGTCACCGGGAGGGCCCCGTATTTT
>TRBJ2-7|TRBV27|NA|TRBD2
CASSLFLTSGRAGEQYF
TGTGCCAGCAGTTTATTCCTCACTAGCGGGAGGGCCGGCGAGCAGTACTTC
>TRBJ1-4|TRBV7-9|NA|NA
CASSLQGSLANEKLFF
TGTGCCAGCAGCTTGCAGGGCTCACTGGCAAACGAAAAACTGTTTTTT
>TRBJ2-3|TRBV11-1|NA|NA
CASSLTEITDTQYF
TGTGCCAGCAGCTTAACAGAGATCACAGATACGCAGTATTTT
>TRBJ1-4|TRBV7-2|NA|NA
CASSLGGHAGEKLFF
TGTGCCAGCAGCTTAGGAGGACATGCAGGTGAAAAACTGTTTTTT
>TRBJ2-2|TRBV7-9|NA|TRBD2
CASSYADLAGGPGGGELFF
TGTGCCAGCAGCTACGCCGACCTAGCGGGAGGCCCCGGGGGCGGGGAGCTGTTTTTT
>TRBJ1-2|TRBV3-1/TRBV3-2|NA|NA
CASSQDGQIYGYTF
TGTGCCAGCAGCCAAGATGGACAGATCTATGGCTACACCTTC